This is a list of T cell receptor beta chains from one sample in a study of blood T cell repertoires in COVID-19. Here immunoSEQ multiplex PCR was the method, and the copy in TCRdb shows in-frame clones only, minus some. The sample carries under 40,000 clones, 87% recorded once. The sequenced material came from peripheral blood. The receptors were sampled from a man older than 75 with active COVID-19. The CDR3 runs from the conserved cysteine through the conserved F or W. D genes are given only for firm matches. Clone size is shown for a subset of rows, as once, few, many or a class of expanded clone.

DNA: TGTGCCAGCAGTTCCAGGAGGGAACGGTGGGAGCAGTACTTC
CDR3: CASSSRRERWEQYF
size: -
length: 14
V: TRBV28
J: TRBJ2-7
D: -

DNA: TGTGCCAGCAGCTTAGGGACAGGGGGCGGAGAGACCCAGTACTTC
CDR3: CASSLGTGGGETQYF
size: -
length: 15
V: TRBV7-6
J: TRBJ2-5
D: TRBD1

DNA: TGTGCCAGCAGTCGGTTCAGGGGTACTGAAGCTTTCTTT
CDR3: CASSRFRGTEAFF
size: -
length: 13
V: TRBV6-5
J: TRBJ1-1
D: -

DNA: TGTGCCAGCAGTTACAGCAAAGGGGAGGGAGAAGAGACCCAGTACTTC
CDR3: CASSYSKGEGEETQYF
size: medium-sized
length: 16
V: TRBV6-5
J: TRBJ2-5
D: TRBD2

DNA: TGTGCCAGCAGCTTAGAGGCGACAGGGTCAAGGGCCCAGTACTTC
CDR3: CASSLEATGSRAQYF
size: -
length: 15
V: TRBV7-2
J: TRBJ2-5
D: TRBD1

DNA: TGTGCCAGTAGTGCGGACAGGGGGATCTATAATTCACCCCTCCACTTT
CDR3: CASSADRGIYNSPLHF
size: -
length: 16
V: TRBV19
J: TRBJ1-6
D: TRBD1

DNA: TGCGCCAGCAGCTACGGGACAGGGCCCGAGGGTACCCAGTACTTC
CDR3: CASSYGTGPEGTQYF
size: -
length: 15
V: TRBV5-1
J: TRBJ2-5
D: TRBD1

DNA: TGTGCCAGCAGTTCCACCTCCGGGACAGGGGGTTACGAGCAGTACTTC
CDR3: CASSSTSGTGGYEQYF
size: medium-sized
length: 16
V: TRBV28
J: TRBJ2-7
D: TRBD1

DNA: TGTGCCAGCAGTTCCTTTGACAGGAGCTACAATGAGCAGTTCTTC
CDR3: CASSSFDRSYNEQFF
size: few
length: 15
V: TRBV28
J: TRBJ2-1
D: -

DNA: TGTGCCAGCAGTCCCGCGGGGGGACTAGCCAAAAACATTCAGTACTTC
CDR3: CASSPAGGLAKNIQYF
size: -
length: 16
V: TRBV5-4
J: TRBJ2-4
D: TRBD2

DNA: TGCGCCAGCAGCTTTCACCGGGATCCCTACGAGCAGTACTTC
CDR3: CASSFHRDPYEQYF
size: -
length: 14
V: TRBV5-1
J: TRBJ2-7
D: -

DNA: TGTGCCAGCAGCCAAGATACGGACAGCTACGAGCAGTACTTC
CDR3: CASSQDTDSYEQYF
size: -
length: 14
V: TRBV3-1/TRBV3-2
J: TRBJ2-7
D: -

DNA: TGTGCCAGCAGTTTGGCGCGACAGGGGGTGAGGGAGACCCAGTACTTC
CDR3: CASSLARQGVRETQYF
size: -
length: 16
V: TRBV7-2
J: TRBJ2-5
D: TRBD1